The source of this TCR beta chain is a study of cytomegalovirus exposure and HLA in healthy donors. Study in general: Inside one of the first data releases sat 80 million to 95 million unique TCRs taken from HLA-typed donors. Overall study findings and caveats: The study listed some 160 cytomegalovirus-associated TCR beta chains. Later genetic work tied a missense DCLRE1C variant to beta-chain V and J trimming. With DRB1 most and HLA-C fewest, TCR association rates differed between HLA loci in a later analysis.

13 Jbeta primers and 60 Vbeta primers were used for the PCR. Sequencing used immunoSEQ multiplex PCR; TCRdb keeps in-frame clones, though not all of them. The data hold over 70,000 clones, with 77% observed a single time. As for this clone: Its target is not known.

The CDR3 is 14 residues long. V was clipped by 4 bases and J by 7 bases, with 14 bases between them. Germline CDR1 reads SNHLY; CDR2 reads FYNNEI. Material: PBMCs. The clonotype comes from a man aged 25-45 years in good health and CMV-seronegative. This chain joins TRBV2 and TRBJ1-5, with D perhaps matching TRBD1 (5 bases). CDR3 nucleotides: TGTGCCAGCAGTGCCGGGGCCGGGGGACAGCCCCAGCATTTT. It yields the protein CASSAGAGGQPQHF.